This T cell receptor beta chain was identified during a study of T cell changes during pregnancy in multiple sclerosis (dated by TCRdb to about 2019). Concerning the study at large: The study examined how the T cell repertoire changed over the course of pregnancy in women with multiple sclerosis.

Library construction relied on the immunoSEQ multiplex PCR assay. TCRdb provides this immuneACCESS table in a form limited to in-frame rearrangements. Some clones are lacking; in checked studies, under half of them reflect an unresolved V gene, and why the rest are absent is not known. Here the sample has around 80,000 clones; around 94% occur a single time. Of the sample, 2% to 2.5% falls within the top ten clones. Comment on this clone: What this receptor recognizes is not known. Per-nucleotide qualities are absent, and no much larger clonotype sits a single base away.

V is cut by 6 bases and J by 11 bases, and the space between the germline ends is 16 bases. Sequences DFQATT (CDR1) and SNEGSKA (CDR2) are obtained from the germline V gene (reference sequence). From cysteine to phenylalanine, the CDR3 is 11 amino acids long. Here the CDR3 DNA is all that survives: 33 bases in frame from base 1. The V and J segments used are TRBV20-1 and TRBJ1-1; the D gene is not confidently resolved. The source of this sequence is a female donor with multiple sclerosis, enrolled in a pregnancy study. Sequenced material: peripheral blood, taken before pregnancy. The sequenced DNA is TGCAGTGCCAAATCCAGCATGGGCGCTTTCTTT. This translates into CSAKSSMGAFF.